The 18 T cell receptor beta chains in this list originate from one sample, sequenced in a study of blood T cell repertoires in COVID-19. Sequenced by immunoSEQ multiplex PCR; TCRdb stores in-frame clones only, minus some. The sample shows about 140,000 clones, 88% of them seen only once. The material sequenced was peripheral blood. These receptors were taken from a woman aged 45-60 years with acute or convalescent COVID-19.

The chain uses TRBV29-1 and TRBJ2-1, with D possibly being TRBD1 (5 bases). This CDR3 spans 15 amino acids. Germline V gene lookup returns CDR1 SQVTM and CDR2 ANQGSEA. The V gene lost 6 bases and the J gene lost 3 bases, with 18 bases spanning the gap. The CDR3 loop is CSVEHEDTDYNEQFF. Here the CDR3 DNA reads TGCAGCGTGGAGCATGAGGACACTGACTACAATGAGCAGTTCTTC.

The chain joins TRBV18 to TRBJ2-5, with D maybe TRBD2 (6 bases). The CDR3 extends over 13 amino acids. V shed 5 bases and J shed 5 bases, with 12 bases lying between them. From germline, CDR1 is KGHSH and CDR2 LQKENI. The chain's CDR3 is CASSADREETQYF. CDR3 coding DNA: TGTGCCAGCTCAGCGGATCGGGAGGAGACCCAGTACTTC.

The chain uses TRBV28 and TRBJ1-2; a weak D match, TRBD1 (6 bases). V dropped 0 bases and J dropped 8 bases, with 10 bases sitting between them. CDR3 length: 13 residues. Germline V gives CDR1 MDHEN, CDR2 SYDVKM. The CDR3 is CASSLWGAEGYTF. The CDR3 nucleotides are TGTGCCAGCAGTTTATGGGGGGCGGAGGGCTACACCTTC.

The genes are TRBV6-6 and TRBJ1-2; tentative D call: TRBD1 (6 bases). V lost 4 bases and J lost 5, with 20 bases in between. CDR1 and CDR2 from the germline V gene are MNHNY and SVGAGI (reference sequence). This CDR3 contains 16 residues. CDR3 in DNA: TGTGCCAGCAGTTCAGGTGGGGGGGGCAGGGGTTATGGCTACACCTTC. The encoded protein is CASSSGGGGRGYGYTF.

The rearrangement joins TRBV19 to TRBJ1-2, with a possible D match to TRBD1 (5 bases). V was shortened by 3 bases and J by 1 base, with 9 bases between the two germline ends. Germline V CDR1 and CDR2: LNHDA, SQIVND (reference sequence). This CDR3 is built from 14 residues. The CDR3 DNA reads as TGTGCCAGTAGTATTCTTCAGGGTAACTATGGCTACACCTTC. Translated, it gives CASSILQGNYGYTF.

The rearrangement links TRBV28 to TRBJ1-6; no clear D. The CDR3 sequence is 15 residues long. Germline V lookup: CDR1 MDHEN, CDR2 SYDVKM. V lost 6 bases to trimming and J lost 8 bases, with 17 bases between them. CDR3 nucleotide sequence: TGTGCCAGCAGCCCCCCCCCAGGCACCCATTCACCCCTCCACTTT. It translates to CASSPPPGTHSPLHF. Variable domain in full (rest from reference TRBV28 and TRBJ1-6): DVKVTQSSRYLVKRTGEKVFLECVQDMDHENMFWYRQDPGLGLRLIYFSYDVKMKEKGDIPEGYSVSREKKERFSLILESASTNQTSMYLCASSPPPGTHSPLHFGNGTRLTVT.

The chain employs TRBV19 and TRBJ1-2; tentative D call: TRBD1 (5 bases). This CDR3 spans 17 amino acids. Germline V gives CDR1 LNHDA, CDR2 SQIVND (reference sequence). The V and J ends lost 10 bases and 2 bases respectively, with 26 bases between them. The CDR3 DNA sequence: TGTGCCACCAAAGACCATTCAACTCAGGGCGCCAACTATGGCTACACCTTC. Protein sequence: CATKDHSTQGANYGYTF.

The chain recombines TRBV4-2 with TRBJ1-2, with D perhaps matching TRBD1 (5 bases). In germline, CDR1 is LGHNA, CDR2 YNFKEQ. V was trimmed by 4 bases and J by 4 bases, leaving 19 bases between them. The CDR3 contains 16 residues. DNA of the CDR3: TGTGCCAGCAGCCCTCCAAGAAATAGGGGTGGCTATGGCTACACCTTC. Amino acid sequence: CASSPPRNRGGYGYTF.

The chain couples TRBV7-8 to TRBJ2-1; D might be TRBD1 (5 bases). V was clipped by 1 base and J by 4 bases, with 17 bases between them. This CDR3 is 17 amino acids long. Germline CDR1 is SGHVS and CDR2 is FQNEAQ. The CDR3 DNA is TGTGCCAGCAGCTTAGAAGGCCCGGACAATGCTTACAATGAGCAGTTCTTC. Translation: CASSLEGPDNAYNEQFF.

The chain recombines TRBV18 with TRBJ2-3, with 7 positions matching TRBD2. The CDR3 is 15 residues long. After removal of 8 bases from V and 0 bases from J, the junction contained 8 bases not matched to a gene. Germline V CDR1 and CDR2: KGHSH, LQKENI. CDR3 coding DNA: TGTGCCAGCCACAACCAAGCGGGGAGCACAGATACGCAGTATTTT. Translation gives CASHNQAGSTDTQYF.

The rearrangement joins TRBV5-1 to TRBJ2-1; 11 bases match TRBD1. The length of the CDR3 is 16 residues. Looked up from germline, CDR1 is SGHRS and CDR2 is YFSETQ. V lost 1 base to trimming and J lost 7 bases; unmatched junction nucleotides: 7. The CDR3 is CASSLWRTGGLNEQFF. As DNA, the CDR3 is TGCGCCAGCAGCTTGTGGCGGACAGGGGGCTTAAATGAGCAGTTCTTC.

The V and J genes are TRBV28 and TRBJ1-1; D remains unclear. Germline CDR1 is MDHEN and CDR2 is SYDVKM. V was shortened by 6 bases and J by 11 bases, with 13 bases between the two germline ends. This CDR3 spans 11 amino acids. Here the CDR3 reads CASRISSGAFF. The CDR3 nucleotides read TGTGCCAGCAGAATTTCCTCCGGGGCTTTCTTT.

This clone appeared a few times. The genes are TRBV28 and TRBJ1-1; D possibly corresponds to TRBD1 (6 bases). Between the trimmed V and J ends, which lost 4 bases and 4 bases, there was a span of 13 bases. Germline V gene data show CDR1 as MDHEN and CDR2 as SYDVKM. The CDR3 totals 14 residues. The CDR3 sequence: CASSYYLRGTEAFF. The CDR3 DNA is TGTGCCAGCAGTTATTACCTCAGGGGCACTGAAGCTTTCTTT.

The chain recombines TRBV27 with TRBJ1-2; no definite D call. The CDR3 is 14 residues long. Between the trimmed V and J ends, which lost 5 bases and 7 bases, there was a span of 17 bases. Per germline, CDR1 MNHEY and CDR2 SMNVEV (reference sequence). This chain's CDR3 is CASSPPTGVGGYTF. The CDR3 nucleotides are TGTGCCAGCAGTCCACCCACGGGTGTGGGTGGCTACACCTTC.

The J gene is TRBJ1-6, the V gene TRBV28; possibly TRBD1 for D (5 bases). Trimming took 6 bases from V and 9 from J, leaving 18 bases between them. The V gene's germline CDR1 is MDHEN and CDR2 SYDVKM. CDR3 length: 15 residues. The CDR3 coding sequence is TGTGCCAGCAGCACCGGGGGAGGTTACGGTTCACCCCTCCACTTT. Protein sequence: CASSTGGGYGSPLHF.

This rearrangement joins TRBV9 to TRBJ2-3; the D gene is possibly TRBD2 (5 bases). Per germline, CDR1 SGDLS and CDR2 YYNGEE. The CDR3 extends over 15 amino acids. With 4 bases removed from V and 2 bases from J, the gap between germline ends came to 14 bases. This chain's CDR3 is CASSLGSDNTDTQYF. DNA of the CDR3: TGTGCCAGCAGCCTAGGGAGCGATAACACAGATACGCAGTATTTT.

The CDR3, as DNA: TGTGCCAGCAGCGAGCGGGGGGAAAATGAGCAGTTCTTC. Amino acids: CASSERGENEQFF. V is TRBV6-5 and J is TRBJ2-1, with 9 nucleotides matching TRBD2. CDR1 MNHEY and CDR2 SVGAGI come from the germline V gene. The CDR3 spans 13 residues. V lost 6 bases, J lost 7 bases, and 4 bases stayed unmatched.

The DNA for the CDR3 is TGTGCCAGCAGTTTACGCCGCCCCCAGATTGGAAACACCATATATTTT. Its protein product is CASSLRRPQIGNTIYF. The rearrangement links TRBV27 to TRBJ1-3; no definite D call. V lost 2 bases to trimming and J lost 3 bases, with 14 bases between them. The CDR3 spans 16 residues. Germline loops: CDR1 MNHEY, CDR2 SMNVEV (reference sequence).